Presented here are 30 T cell receptor beta chains from one specimen sequenced in a study of OX40 agonist ivuxolimab in advanced cancers. TCRdb's copy holds only in-frame clones and misses some; the assay was immunoSEQ multiplex PCR. This table has about 90,000 clones, about 90% appearing once. The starting material was CD4+ or CD8+ T cells sorted from blood, obtained in a trial of the OX40 agonist ivuxolimab. Receptors were obtained from an adult with an advanced solid tumor such as melanoma, head and neck, liver or kidney cancer.

The chain has TRBV7-6 and TRBJ2-1; D unclear. The CDR3 is made up of 14 amino acids. Deletions cut 0 bases from V and 2 bases from J, with 5 bases between. The V gene's germline CDR1 is SGHVS and CDR2 FNYEAQ. CDR3 DNA sequence: TGTGCCAGCAGCTTAGCGGCAACCTACAATGAGCAGTTCTTC. It encodes CASSLAATYNEQFF. Together with reference TRBV7-6 and TRBJ2-1, the CDR3 gives the full variable domain: GAGVSQSPRYKVTKRGQDVALRCDPISGHVSLYWYRQALGQGPEFLTYFNYEAQQDKSGLPNDRFSAERPEGSISTLTIQRTEQRDSAMYRCASSLAATYNEQFFGPGTRLTVL.

The chain recombines TRBV27 with TRBJ2-5; the D is unclear. V was clipped by 6 bases and J by 2 bases, with 16 bases between them. The V gene's germline CDR1 is MNHEY and CDR2 SMNVEV (reference sequence). There are 15 residues in the CDR3. In DNA form, the CDR3 reads TGTGCCAGCAGCCCGTACGTCCGACCTCAAGAGACCCAGTACTTC. Translation gives CASSPYVRPQETQYF.

The chain carries TRBV12-5 and TRBJ1-1; a possible D gene is TRBD1 (5 bases). The germline CDR1 and CDR2 sequences are LGHNT and FRNRAP. With 1 base removed from V and 6 bases from J, the gap between germline ends came to 6 bases. The length of the CDR3 is 12 residues. In DNA, the CDR3 is TGTGCTAGTGGTTTGGGGGGGGCTGAAGCTTTCTTT. Translation gives CASGLGGAEAFF.

This rearrangement joins TRBV5-1 to TRBJ2-3; 14 nucleotides match TRBD2. V was pared by 3 bases and J by 2 bases, with 5 bases of the junction left unmatched. The CDR3 consists of 17 residues. Germline V gene data show CDR1 as SGHRS and CDR2 as YFSETQ. The CDR3 region is CASSSGLAGDVTDTQYF. The CDR3 region has the DNA TGCGCCAGCAGCTCGGGACTAGCGGGGGACGTCACAGATACGCAGTATTTT.

The rearrangement uses TRBV7-6 and TRBJ2-3, with 7 bases fitting TRBD1. CDR3 length equals 15 residues. V gave up 4 bases and J gave up 2 bases; unmatched junction bases: 6. CDR1 and CDR2 (germline): SGHVS, FNYEAQ. The CDR3 here is CASSSQGSPTDTQYF. Here the CDR3 DNA reads TGTGCCAGCAGCTCACAGGGGTCCCCCACAGATACGCAGTATTTT.

This sequence joins TRBV27 and TRBJ2-7; TRBD1 matches 11 bases. Looked up from germline, CDR1 is MNHEY and CDR2 is SMNVEV (reference sequence). This CDR3 is 12 amino acids long. V gave up 10 bases and J gave up 5 bases; unmatched junction bases: 4. CDR3 protein: CANRTGGDEQYF. DNA for the CDR3: TGTGCCAACCGGACAGGGGGCGACGAGCAGTACTTC.

This chain joins TRBV11-2 and TRBJ2-7; TRBD2 matches at 11 bases. This CDR3 spans 16 amino acids. Germline assignment: CDR1 SGHAT and CDR2 FQNNGV. Trimming removed 2 bases from V and 7 bases from J; junction bases left unmatched: 10. This CDR3 is CASSLLAGGWINEQYF. CDR3 DNA: TGTGCCAGCAGCTTACTAGCGGGAGGATGGATTAATGAGCAGTACTTC.

The CDR3 DNA sequence: TGTGCCAGCAGTTTATCTCCGACAGACTCGGAGCAGTTCTTC. Protein: CASSLSPTDSEQFF. V is TRBV27 and J is TRBJ2-1, with D possibly being TRBD1 (5 bases). The germline V gene has CDR1 MNHEY and CDR2 SMNVEV (reference sequence). CDR3 length: 14 residues. Trimming stripped 0 bases from V and 10 bases from J, with 13 bases between.

J is TRBJ1-6 and V is TRBV5-4; 8 nucleotides match TRBD1. CDR3 size: 14 residues. With V trimmed by 3 bases and J by 7 bases, 3 bases remained unmatched. Per the germline V gene, CDR1 is SGHNT and CDR2 is YYREEE (reference sequence). The CDR3 region has the DNA TGTGCCAGCAGCTCGACAGGGGCGAATTCACCCCTCCACTTT. Its protein is CASSSTGANSPLHF.

This chain joins TRBV11-2 and TRBJ1-1; tentative D call: TRBD1 (5 bases). V was cut by 1 base and J by 6 bases, with 15 bases left in between. From germline, CDR1 is SGHAT and CDR2 FQNNGV. The CDR3 loop spans 15 amino acids. CDR3 DNA: TGTGCCAGCAGCTTAGGGCTAAGAGGGGTCCCTGAAGCTTTCTTT. It is translated as CASSLGLRGVPEAFF. The whole variable domain, remainder taken from reference TRBV11-2 and TRBJ1-1, is EAGVAQSPRYKIIEKRQSVAFWCNPISGHATLYWYQQILGQGPKLLIQFQNNGVVDDSQLPKDRFSAERLKGVDSTLKIQPAKLEDSAVYLCASSLGLRGVPEAFFGQGTRLTVV.

The chain carries TRBV19 and TRBJ2-1; D is unresolved. Looked up from germline, CDR1 is LNHDA and CDR2 is SQIVND (reference sequence). There are 13 residues in the CDR3. The germline V and J ends were trimmed by 9 bases and 5 bases, with 14 bases remaining between them. In nucleotides, the CDR3 is TGTGCCAGCCAAGTGTCGTTCGACAATGAGCAGTTCTTC. It is translated as CASQVSFDNEQFF.

This chain uses TRBV29-1 with TRBJ2-7; D is uncertain. Per germline, CDR1 SQVTM and CDR2 ANQGSEA. The CDR3 loop spans 12 amino acids. Trimming removed 1 base at V and 3 bases at J, with 7 bases between. CDR3 DNA: TGCAGCGTTGAAGTCGACCGCTACGAGCAGTACTTC. Its protein is CSVEVDRYEQYF.

This chain joins TRBV19 and TRBJ2-5, with 8 bases aligning to TRBD1. The J call is uncertain, as TRBJ2-7 better fits the DNA end. In germline, CDR1 is LNHDA, CDR2 SQIVND (reference sequence). The CDR3 is 14 residues long. The CDR3 loop reads CASSSRTGSHEQYF. CDR3 sequence (DNA): TGTGCCAGTAGTTCTCGGACAGGGTCCCACGAGCAGTACTTC.

The chain is built from TRBV19 and TRBJ2-4; 11 bases agree with TRBD2. Unmatched junction bases numbered 13, after V lost 7 bases and J lost 2 bases. From germline, CDR1 is LNHDA and CDR2 SQIVND (reference sequence). This CDR3 comprises 18 residues. The CDR3 sequence is CASTLDSGGAGPKNIQYF. The CDR3, as DNA: TGTGCCAGTACCCTGGATAGCGGGGGGGCCGGGCCCAAAAACATTCAGTACTTC.

The rearrangement links TRBV10-2 to TRBJ1-5; D unresolved. There are 13 residues in the CDR3. The V end lost 7 bases, the J end lost 0 bases, and 7 bases lay between the germline ends. Germline loops: CDR1 WSHSY, CDR2 SAAADI. The CDR3 loop is CASMPYSNQPQHF. CDR3 nucleotide sequence: TGCGCCAGCATGCCGTATAGCAATCAGCCCCAGCATTTT.

The chain carries TRBV5-1 and TRBJ2-7, with 7 bases lining up with TRBD1. The CDR3 runs to 16 residues. J lost 2 bases, V lost 4 bases, and 12 bases had no gene match. Looked up from germline, CDR1 is SGHRS and CDR2 is YFSETQ. CDR3 sequence reads: CASSEGTDLRTYEQYF. CDR3 DNA: TGCGCCAGCAGCGAGGGGACAGACCTTCGAACCTACGAGCAGTACTTC.

The chain is built from TRBV2 and TRBJ2-7; a possible D gene is TRBD2 (6 bases). The V end lost 0 bases, the J end lost 7 bases, and 7 bases lay between the germline ends. Germline values: CDR1 SNHLY, CDR2 FYNNEI. This CDR3 is built from 12 residues. This CDR3 reads CASSEASGEQYF. Written as DNA, the CDR3 is TGTGCCAGCAGTGAAGCTAGCGGTGAGCAGTACTTC.

The rearrangement links TRBV5-1 to TRBJ1-2; 9 nucleotides match TRBD1. V lost 4 bases, J lost 1 base, and 11 bases stayed unmatched. The CDR3 length is 17 residues. Germline CDR1 is SGHRS and CDR2 is YFSETQ. CDR3: CASSLALGQGNNYGYTF. The CDR3 DNA reads TGCGCCAGCAGCCTGGCTTTGGGACAGGGTAATAACTATGGCTACACCTTC.

This chain links TRBV7-2 with TRBJ1-2; 8 bases line up with TRBD1. Unmatched junction bases numbered 14, after V lost 8 bases and J lost 9 bases. This CDR3 contains 14 residues. The germline CDR1 and CDR2 sequences are SGHTA and FQGNSA. The CDR3 reads CASAQGASRRSYTF. The DNA of the CDR3 is TGTGCCAGCGCCCAGGGGGCTTCTAGGAGAAGCTACACCTTC.

The CDR3 sequence is CASSLFRVRTGYTF. CDR3 DNA: TGTGCCAGCAGCTTATTTAGGGTTCGAACGGGCTACACCTTC. This chain uses TRBV13 with TRBJ1-2, with D uncertain. This CDR3 region has 14 residues. The V end was cut by 2 bases, the J end by 8 bases, with 15 bases between. The germline V gene has CDR1 PRHDT and CDR2 FYEKMQ (reference sequence).

This chain joins TRBV6-5 and TRBJ2-7; D is possibly TRBD2 (6 bases). V shed 4 bases and J shed 2 bases, with 12 bases lying between them. The germline gives CDR1 MNHEY, CDR2 SVGAGI. The CDR3 is made up of 14 amino acids. The CDR3 DNA sequence: TGTGCCAGCAGTTCCGCCCGGGAGACCTACGAGCAGTACTTC. Translated: CASSSARETYEQYF.

This clone showed up just once. The chain couples TRBV27 to TRBJ2-3, with a weak D call TRBD2 (6 bases). Germline loops: CDR1 MNHEY, CDR2 SMNVEV (reference sequence). V was trimmed by 5 bases and J by 2 bases, leaving 23 bases between them. The CDR3 covers 18 residues. The CDR3 loop reads CASSPGLGSRAHTDTQYF. CDR3 in DNA: TGTGCCAGCAGTCCGGGACTGGGGAGCAGAGCACACACAGATACGCAGTATTTT.

This clone has a single count. The rearrangement links TRBV5-1 to TRBJ2-1; D not resolved. The V gene lost 2 bases and the J gene lost 5 bases, with 14 bases spanning the gap. CDR3 size: 15 residues. Germline V gives CDR1 SGHRS, CDR2 YFSETQ. CDR3 residues: CASSFLPKQNNEQFF. The CDR3 DNA is TGCGCCAGCAGCTTCCTTCCTAAACAGAACAATGAGCAGTTCTTC. Using reference TRBV5-1 and TRBJ2-1 for the parts outside the CDR3, the full variable domain is KAGVTQTPRYLIKTRGQQVTLSCSPISGHRSVSWYQQTPGQGLQFLFEYFSETQRNKGNFPGRFSGRQFSNSRSEMNVSTLELGDSALYLCASSFLPKQNNEQFFGPGTRLTVL.

This clone has only one observation. The chain combines TRBV2 with TRBJ2-1; D call uncertain. The CDR3 extends over 11 amino acids. Trimming shortened V by 6 bases and J by 9 bases, and 9 bases separated the two germline ends. Germline assignment: CDR1 SNHLY and CDR2 FYNNEI. The CDR3 DNA follows: TGTGCCAGCAGCATTTTTGCTGAGCAGTTCTTC. Translated: CASSIFAEQFF.

This chain connects TRBV9 to TRBJ1-3; maybe TRBD1 (5 bases). Trimming pared 1 base from V and 7 bases from J, leaving 18 bases between. Germline values: CDR1 SGDLS, CDR2 YYNGEE. The CDR3 spans 16 residues. CDR3 sequence (DNA): TGTGCCAGCAGCGTAAATTGGGACCCCCGGGGGAACACCATATATTTT. It translates to CASSVNWDPRGNTIYF.

J is TRBJ1-2 and V is TRBV5-8; D may be TRBD1 (6 bases). This CDR3 contains 15 residues. Between the trimmed V and J ends, which lost 0 bases and 5 bases, there was a span of 14 bases. The germline CDR1 and CDR2 sequences are SGHTS and YDEGEE. CDR3 in amino acids: CASSLGGGRRYGYTF. The CDR3 bases are TGTGCCAGCAGCTTGGGGGGGGGCCGGCGTTATGGCTACACCTTC. Full variable domain (missing parts from reference TRBV5-8 and TRBJ1-2): EAGVTQSPTHLIKTRGQQATLRCSPISGHTSVYWYQQALGLGLQFLLWYDEGEERNRGNFPPRFSGRQFPNYSSELNVNALELEDSALYLCASSLGGGRRYGYTFGSGTRLTVV.

This chain uses TRBV4-2 with TRBJ1-2, with TRBD1 as a possible D gene (6 bases). V was clipped by 0 bases and J by 3 bases, with 11 bases between them. The germline CDR1 and CDR2 sequences are LGHNA and YNFKEQ. This CDR3 spans 15 amino acids. As DNA, the CDR3 is TGTGCCAGCAGCCAAGATTTCAGGGGAGACTATGGCTACACCTTC. Amino acid sequence: CASSQDFRGDYGYTF.

The chain joins TRBV14 to TRBJ2-2; D unclear. This CDR3 contains 15 residues. V dropped 2 bases and J dropped 6 bases, with 13 bases sitting between them. Germline V gene sequence: CDR1 SGHDN, CDR2 FVKESK. CDR3 in DNA: TGTGCCAGCAGCCAACGGAGAGTAACGGCCGGGGAGCTGTTTTTT. Translating gives CASSQRRVTAGELFF.

The chain joins TRBV15 to TRBJ2-2, with D perhaps being TRBD1 or TRBD2 (5 bases each). Trimming removed 1 base at V and 10 bases at J, with 7 bases between. Germline V gives CDR1 LNHNV, CDR2 YYDKDF (reference sequence). The CDR3 extends over 12 amino acids. Written as DNA, the CDR3 is TGTGCCACCAGCAGAGGAGGGACGGAGCTGTTTTTT. Translated, it gives CATSRGGTELFF.

The gene calls are TRBV5-4 and TRBJ2-1; possible D gene TRBD2, 7 bases. The V gene's germline CDR1 is SGHNT and CDR2 YYREEE (reference sequence). Trimming removed 1 base from V and 5 bases from J, with 16 bases in between. This CDR3 has 16 residues. This CDR3 is CASSLPGGIGNNEQFF. CDR3 DNA: TGTGCCAGCAGCTTGCCGGGGGGCATCGGGAACAATGAGCAGTTCTTC.